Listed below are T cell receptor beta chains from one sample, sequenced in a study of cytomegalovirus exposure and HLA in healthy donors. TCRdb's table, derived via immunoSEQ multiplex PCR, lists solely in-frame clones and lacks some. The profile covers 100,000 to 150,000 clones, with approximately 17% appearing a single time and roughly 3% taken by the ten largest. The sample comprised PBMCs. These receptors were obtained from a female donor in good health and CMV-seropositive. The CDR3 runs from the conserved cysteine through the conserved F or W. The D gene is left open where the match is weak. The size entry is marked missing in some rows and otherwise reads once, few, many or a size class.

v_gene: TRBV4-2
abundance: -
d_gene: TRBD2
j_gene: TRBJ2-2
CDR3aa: CASSRKTSGANTGELFF

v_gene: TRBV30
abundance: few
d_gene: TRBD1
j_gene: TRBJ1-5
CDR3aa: CAWTGQGFNQPQHF

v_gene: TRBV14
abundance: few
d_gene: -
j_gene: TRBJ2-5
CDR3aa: CASSHLRVRETQYF

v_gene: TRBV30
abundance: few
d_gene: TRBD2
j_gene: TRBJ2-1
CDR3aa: CAWSGGTSGRVNEQFF

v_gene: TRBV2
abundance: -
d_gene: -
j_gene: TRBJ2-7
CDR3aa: CASRPGSYEQYF

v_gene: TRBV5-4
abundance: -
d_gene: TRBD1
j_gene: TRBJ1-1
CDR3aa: CASSLRDRGDGNTEAFF

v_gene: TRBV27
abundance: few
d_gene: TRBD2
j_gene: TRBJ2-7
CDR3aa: CASSPAGRYEQYF

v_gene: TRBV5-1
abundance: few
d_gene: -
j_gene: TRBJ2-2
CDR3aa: CASSLNSYTGELFF

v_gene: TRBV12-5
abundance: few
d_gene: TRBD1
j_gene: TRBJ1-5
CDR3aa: CASGLVPRQGRNQPQHF

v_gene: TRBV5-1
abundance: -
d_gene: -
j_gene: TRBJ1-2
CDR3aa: CASSLYFGANYGYTF

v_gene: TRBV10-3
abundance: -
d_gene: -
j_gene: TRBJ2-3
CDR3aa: CAISANQGTDTQYF

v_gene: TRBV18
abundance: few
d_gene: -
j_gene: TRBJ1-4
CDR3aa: CASSHGPRGGEKLFF

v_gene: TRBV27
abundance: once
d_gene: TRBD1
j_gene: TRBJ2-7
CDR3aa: CASSLTGGYSYEQYF

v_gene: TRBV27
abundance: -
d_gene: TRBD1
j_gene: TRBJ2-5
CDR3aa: CASRQGAGETQYF

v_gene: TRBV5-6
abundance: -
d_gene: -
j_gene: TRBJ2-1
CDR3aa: CASSFLPRGYNEQFF

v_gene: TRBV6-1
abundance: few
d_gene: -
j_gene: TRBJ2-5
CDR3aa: CASSEGWEETQYF

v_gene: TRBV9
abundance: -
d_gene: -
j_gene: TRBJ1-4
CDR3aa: CASSVATDPWGGELFF

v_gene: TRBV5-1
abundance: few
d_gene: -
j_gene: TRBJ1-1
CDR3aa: CASSADRPTTEAFF

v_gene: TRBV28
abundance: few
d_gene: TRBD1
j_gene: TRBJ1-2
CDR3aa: CASKWDRGALSYTF

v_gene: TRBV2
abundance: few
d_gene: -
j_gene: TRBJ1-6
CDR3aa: CASSEEQSNSPLHF

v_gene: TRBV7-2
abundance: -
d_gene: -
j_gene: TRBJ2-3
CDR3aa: CASSLTTYTDTQYF

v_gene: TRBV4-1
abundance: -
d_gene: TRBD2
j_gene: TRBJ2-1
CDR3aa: CASSPGTTSGGVEQFF

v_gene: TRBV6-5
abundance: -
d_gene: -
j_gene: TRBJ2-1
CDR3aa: CASWGPQYNEQFF

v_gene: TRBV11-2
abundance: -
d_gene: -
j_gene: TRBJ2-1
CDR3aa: CASSSTRENEQFF

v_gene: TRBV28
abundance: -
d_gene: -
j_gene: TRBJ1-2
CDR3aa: CASDSGERYYGYTF

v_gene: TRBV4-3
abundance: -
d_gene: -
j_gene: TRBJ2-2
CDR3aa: CASSQVLAGWTNTGELFF

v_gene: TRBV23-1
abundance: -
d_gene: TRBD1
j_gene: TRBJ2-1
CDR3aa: CASPGGQGRNEQFF

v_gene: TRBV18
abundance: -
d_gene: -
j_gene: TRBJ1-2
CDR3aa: CASSPPGWGAEDYGYTF

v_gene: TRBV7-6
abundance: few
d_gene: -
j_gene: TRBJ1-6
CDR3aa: CASSPGGSPLHF

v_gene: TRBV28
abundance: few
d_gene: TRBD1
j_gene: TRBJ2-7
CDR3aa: CASSEPGQIVRYEQYF

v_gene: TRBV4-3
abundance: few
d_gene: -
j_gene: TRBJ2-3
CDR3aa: CASSQDIAADTQYF

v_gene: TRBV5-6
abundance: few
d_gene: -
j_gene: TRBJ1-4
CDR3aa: CASSLQVSEEKLFF

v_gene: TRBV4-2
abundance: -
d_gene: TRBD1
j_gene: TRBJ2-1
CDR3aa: CASSPLDRDEQFF

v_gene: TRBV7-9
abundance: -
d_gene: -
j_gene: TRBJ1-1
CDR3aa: CASSPYGGLNSEAFF

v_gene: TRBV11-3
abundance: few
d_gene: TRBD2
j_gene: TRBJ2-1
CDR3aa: CASSATGGGYNEQFF

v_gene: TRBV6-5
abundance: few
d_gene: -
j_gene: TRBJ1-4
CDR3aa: CASSPQGMANEKLFF

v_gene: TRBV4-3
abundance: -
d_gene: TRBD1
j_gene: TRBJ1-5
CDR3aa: CASSQDLARTGGGFQPQHF

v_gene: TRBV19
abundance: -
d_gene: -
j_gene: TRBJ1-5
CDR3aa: CASSPHGGGNQPQHF

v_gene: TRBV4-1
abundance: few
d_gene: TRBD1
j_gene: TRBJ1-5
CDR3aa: CASSPGTATFNQPQHF

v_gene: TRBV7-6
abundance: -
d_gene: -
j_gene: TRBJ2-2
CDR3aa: CASSLNRGTGELFF

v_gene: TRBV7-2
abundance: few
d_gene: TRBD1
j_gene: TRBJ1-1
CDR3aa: CASSEQTGDTEAFF